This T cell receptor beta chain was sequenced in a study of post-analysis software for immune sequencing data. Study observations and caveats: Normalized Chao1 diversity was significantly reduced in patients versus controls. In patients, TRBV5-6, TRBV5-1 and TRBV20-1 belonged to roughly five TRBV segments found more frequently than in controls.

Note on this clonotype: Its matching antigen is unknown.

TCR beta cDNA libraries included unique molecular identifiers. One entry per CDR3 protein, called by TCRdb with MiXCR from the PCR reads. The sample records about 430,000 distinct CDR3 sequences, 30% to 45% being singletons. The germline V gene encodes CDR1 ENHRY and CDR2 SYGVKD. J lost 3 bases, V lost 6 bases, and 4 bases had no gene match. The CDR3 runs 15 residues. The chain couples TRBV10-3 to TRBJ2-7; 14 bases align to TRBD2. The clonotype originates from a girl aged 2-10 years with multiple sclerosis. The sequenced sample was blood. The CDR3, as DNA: TGTGCCATCAGAGGACTAGCGGGAGGTAGCTACGAGCAGTACTTC. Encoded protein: CAIRGLAGGSYEQYF.